This T cell receptor beta chain was observed in a study of cytomegalovirus exposure and HLA in healthy donors. It was with 60 Vbeta and 13 Jbeta primers that the PCR ran. Profiling relied on immunoSEQ multiplex PCR, and the TCRdb table lists in-frame clones only, not all of them. The profile shows more than 80,000 clones, around 64% of them singletons. This clonotype was obtained from a man in his sixties in good health and CMV-seronegative. Sequencing was done on a sample of PBMCs.

DNA for the CDR3: TGTGCCAGCAGCTTTTCCCAGGGAGGGGACGAGCAGTACTTC. Its translation: CASSFSQGGDEQYF. The rearrangement links TRBV7-2 to TRBJ2-7; 7 bases align to TRBD2. Looked up from germline, CDR1 is SGHTA and CDR2 is FQGNSA. J gave up 5 bases and V 3 bases, and 7 bases lay outside the gene matches. The CDR3 runs 14 residues.